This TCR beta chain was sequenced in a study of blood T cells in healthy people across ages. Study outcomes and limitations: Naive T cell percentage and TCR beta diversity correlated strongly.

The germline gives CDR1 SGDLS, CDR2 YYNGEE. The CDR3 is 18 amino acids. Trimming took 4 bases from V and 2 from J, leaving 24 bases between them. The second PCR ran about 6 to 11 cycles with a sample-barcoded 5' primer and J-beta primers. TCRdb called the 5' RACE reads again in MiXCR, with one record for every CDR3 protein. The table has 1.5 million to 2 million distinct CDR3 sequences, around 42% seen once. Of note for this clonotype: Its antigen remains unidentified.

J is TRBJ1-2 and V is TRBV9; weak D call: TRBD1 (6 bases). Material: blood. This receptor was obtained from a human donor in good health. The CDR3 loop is CASSFKGGSRHRNYGYTF. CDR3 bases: TGTGCCAGCAGCTTTAAGGGGGGATCGCGGCACCGAAACTATGGCTACACCTTC.